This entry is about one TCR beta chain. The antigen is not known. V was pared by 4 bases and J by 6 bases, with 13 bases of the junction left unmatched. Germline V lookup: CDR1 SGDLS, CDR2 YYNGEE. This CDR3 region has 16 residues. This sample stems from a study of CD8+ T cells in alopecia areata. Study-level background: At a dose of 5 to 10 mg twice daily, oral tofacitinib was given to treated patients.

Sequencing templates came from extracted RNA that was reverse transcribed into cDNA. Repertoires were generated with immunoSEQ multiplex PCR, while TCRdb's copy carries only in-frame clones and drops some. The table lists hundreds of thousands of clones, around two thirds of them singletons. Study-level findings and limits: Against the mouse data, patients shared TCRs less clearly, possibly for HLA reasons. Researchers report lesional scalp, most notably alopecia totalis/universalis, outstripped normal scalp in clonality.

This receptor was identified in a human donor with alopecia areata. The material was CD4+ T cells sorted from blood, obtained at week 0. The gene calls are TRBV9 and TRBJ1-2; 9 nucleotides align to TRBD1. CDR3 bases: TGTGCCAGCAGCCCACAAATGGGGACAGGGTCGAATGGCTACACCTTC. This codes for CASSPQMGTGSNGYTF.